This TCR beta chain was retrieved from a study of T cell repertoires in cytomegalovirus infection. Whole-study context: Public TCR beta signature analysis indicated the presence of both CMV infection and matching HLA type. Study results and caveats: Based on cumulative public TCR beta family frequency, carriers of CMV plus the relevant HLA were identified. Dominating the ex vivo response were HLA-C-restricted CMV-specific TCR beta clonotypes.

TCRdb re-analysed the reads in MiXCR, keeping a single row per CDR3 protein. The sample holds 140,000 to 150,000 distinct CDR3 sequences, more than 30% seen once. Trimming left V 0 bases short and J 5 bases short, with 16 bases between. From germline, CDR1 is MGHRA and CDR2 YSYEKL. The CDR3 contains 17 residues. In this sample, this clonotype turned up a few times. The antigen remains undetermined. The J gene is TRBJ2-2, the V gene TRBV4-1; D is perhaps TRBD2 (5 bases). The clonotype comes from a human donor in good health (CMV status not recorded). Some clones in this sample may be carry-over from other donors' samples. The sample was CD8+ T cells from cultured PBMCs, taken from culture after CMV antigen stimulation. The CDR3, as DNA: TGCGCCAGCAGCCAAGATCCTCGGGATTGGGGAACCGGGGAGCTGTTTTTT. This sequence encodes CASSQDPRDWGTGELFF.